This TCR beta chain was documented in a study of graft-versus-host responses after intestinal transplantation. Study-wide context: Multivisceral, liver-intestinal, or isolated intestinal transplants were performed in recipients. Anti-thymocyte globulin induction preceded two to four years of tacrolimus and steroid maintenance in all recipients. Whole-study results and caveats: The study associated peak circulating GvH clone levels with early post-transplant HvG declines. There were GvH clones found in recipient marrow, and some of them appeared first in ileum or blood.

The data were produced by immunoSEQ multiplex PCR, yet TCRdb's version contains in-frame clones alone and is incomplete. The table includes nearly 110,000 clones, over 80% detected once. This CDR3 region has 14 residues. CDR1 is WNHNN, CDR2 SYGVQD, per germline (reference sequence). V was trimmed by 1 base and J by 2 bases, leaving 9 bases between them. With respect to this clone: As yet, its antigen is unknown.

The chain links TRBV10-1 to TRBJ2-7; D call uncertain. This clonotype was obtained from a human donor who was the organ donor for an intestinal transplant. The sequenced sample was unstimulated CD4+ T cells sorted from spleen or lymph node cells, obtained before transplant. CDR3 nucleotides: TGCGCCAGCAGTGAGTGGCAGGACCCCTACGAGCAGTACTTC. This encodes CASSEWQDPYEQYF.